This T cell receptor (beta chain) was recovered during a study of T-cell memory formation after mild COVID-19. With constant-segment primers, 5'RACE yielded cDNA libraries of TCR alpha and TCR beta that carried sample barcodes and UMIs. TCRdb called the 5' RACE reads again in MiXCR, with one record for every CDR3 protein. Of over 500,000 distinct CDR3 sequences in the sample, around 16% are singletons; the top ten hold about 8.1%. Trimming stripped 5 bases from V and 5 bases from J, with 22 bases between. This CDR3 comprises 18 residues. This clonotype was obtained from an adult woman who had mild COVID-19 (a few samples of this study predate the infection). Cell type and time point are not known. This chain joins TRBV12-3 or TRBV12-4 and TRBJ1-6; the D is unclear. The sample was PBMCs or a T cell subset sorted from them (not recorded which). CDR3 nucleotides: TGTGCCAGCAGTGCTACCAGGAAGGGCAATTTGGATAATTCACCCCTCCACTTT. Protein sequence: CASSATRKGNLDNSPLHF.